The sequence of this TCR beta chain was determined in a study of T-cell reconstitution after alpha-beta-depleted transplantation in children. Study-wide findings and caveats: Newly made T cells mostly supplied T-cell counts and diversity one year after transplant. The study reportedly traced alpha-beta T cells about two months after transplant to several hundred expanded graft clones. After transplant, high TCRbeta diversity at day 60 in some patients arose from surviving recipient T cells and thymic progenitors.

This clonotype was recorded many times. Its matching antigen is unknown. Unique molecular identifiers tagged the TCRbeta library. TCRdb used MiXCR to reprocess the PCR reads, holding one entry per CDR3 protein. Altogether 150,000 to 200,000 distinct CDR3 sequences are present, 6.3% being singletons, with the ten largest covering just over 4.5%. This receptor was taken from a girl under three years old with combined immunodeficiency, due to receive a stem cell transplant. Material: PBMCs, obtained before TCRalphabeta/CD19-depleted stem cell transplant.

CDR3 residues: CATSDPWNEQFF. The CDR3 DNA sequence: TGTGCCACCTCGGACCCTTGGAATGAGCAGTTCTTC. V and J are TRBV5-5 and TRBJ2-1; D is ambiguous. This CDR3 is built from 12 residues. CDR1 SGHKS and CDR2 YYEKEE come from the germline V gene (reference sequence). V was clipped by 9 bases and J by 7 bases, with 14 bases between them.